The subject of this entry is one TCR beta chain. The antigen is not known. Given a much more abundant clone one base away, this may be a read error. A second PCR, run for about 7 to 11 cycles, used a sample-barcoded 5' primer plus a J-beta primer mix. A 12-random-nucleotide template-switch adaptor tagged each cDNA molecule. TCRdb used MiXCR to reprocess the 5' RACE reads, holding one entry per CDR3 protein. The table records about 730,000 distinct CDR3 sequences, 35% to 45% of them present only once. At least 5 micrograms of total RNA were extracted per sample. The data are from a study of blood T cells in healthy people across ages. The CDR3 runs 14 residues. Per germline, CDR1 DFQATT and CDR2 SNEGSKA (reference sequence). The study's findings and limits: Strongly correlated with naive T cell percentage was TCR beta diversity. CMV status of donors was unknown, possibly confounding expanded clonotype changes.

The specimen was blood. The J gene is TRBJ1-6, the V gene TRBV20-1; a weak D match, TRBD1 (6 bases). The clonotype was recovered from a woman aged 55-70 years in good health. This chain's CDR3 is CSARVDSSNSPPHF. The DNA for the CDR3 is TGCAGTGCTAGAGTGGACAGCAGTAATTCACCCCCCCACTTT.